What follows is one T cell receptor (beta chain) and its context. The antigen is not known. A multiplex PCR was run with 60 Vbeta primers and 13 Jbeta primers. Here immunoSEQ multiplex PCR was the method, and the copy in TCRdb shows in-frame clones only, minus some. Of some 83,000 clones listed, 65% to 75% were seen once; the top ten hold 4% to 5%. This entry is derived from a study of cytomegalovirus exposure and HLA in healthy donors. The study's findings and limits: Data from an earlier analysis indicated that most TCR beta V segments were productive either about 87% or about 30% of the time. By a later analysis, the bulk of CMV-associated TCR beta chains appeared HLA-restricted. Confirmation in vitro established that three CMV-associated chains were specific for CMV antigens. CMV serostatus was the sole immune exposure information available.

After removal of 1 base from V and 9 bases from J, the junction contained 4 bases not matched to a gene. There are 15 residues in the CDR3. The germline V gene encodes CDR1 SGHNT and CDR2 YYREEE (reference sequence). Sequenced input: PBMCs. The J gene is TRBJ2-1, the V gene TRBV5-4; 13 positions match TRBD2. The receptor was derived from a man in his fifties or sixties in good health and CMV-seronegative. The CDR3 nucleotides are TGTGCCAGCAGCTTGACTAGCGGGGGGGAACCTGAGCAGTTCTTC. Protein sequence: CASSLTSGGEPEQFF.